This TCR beta chain is from a study of blood T cell repertoires in COVID-19 (dated by TCRdb to 2018 to 2020). Context from the whole study: Samples from collaborators originated in the United States, Italy and Spain and spanned both the acute and convalescent phases of COVID-19. The prospective study material was composed of cDNA or gDNA derived from T cells, B-cell-depleted T cells, or PBMCs. The repertoires were released in a freely available public database meant as a resource for research on the immune response to SARS-CoV-2. Where available, HLA class I and class II types were obtained from metadata supplied by the sample provider rather than from assay-based typing. Subjects who had been exposed to COVID-19, were actively infected with it, or had recovered from it provided the deeply sampled blood TCRbeta repertoires that made up the dataset. The samples were drawn from two sources: the first 160 participants of the ongoing ImmuneRACE study, and approximately 1,300 subjects contributed by 6 global collaborators. The sample metadata nearly always contained a de-identified subject ID, COVID-19 status, age in years and sex. Overall results and qualifications from the work: The amount of clinical and demographic metadata varied by source and participant and was provided uncurated.

As regards this clone: Its antigen remains undetermined. Within one base of it there is no much larger clone, and no base qualities were kept.

The CDR3 numbers 19 residues from cysteine through phenylalanine. Only the CDR3 portion is preserved as DNA: 57 bases, with reading frame beginning at the first base. Trimming takes 7 bases off V and 2 bases off J; junction bases not matched to a gene: 18. CDR1 and CDR2 were assigned from the germline V gene (reference sequence) as LNHDA and SQIVND. TCRbeta CDR3 regions were amplified from genomic DNA using the immunoSEQ Assay, a bias-controlled multiplex PCR. The authors processed their data as follows. The number of nucleated cells in each sample was estimated from the amplification of reference gene primers within the assay. To quantify the absolute abundance of each unique TCRbeta CDR3 rearrangement, sequence reads were collapsed and filtered. Productive Simpson clonality was computed per sample as the square root of Simpson's diversity index over productive rearrangements. Entries here come from immuneACCESS through TCRdb and include only in-frame sequences with V and J called. Some clones fail to appear in such tables; in the studies checked, an unresolved V gene covers under half of the shortfall, and the cause of the remainder is unknown. V and J calls and clone size come straight from that table; D and trimming were deduced from the DNA. In all, the sample holds about 77,000 clones, and 80% of those were seen once. The top ten clonotypes cover around 5% of the sample.

Each collaborating institution followed its own protocols to collect whole blood in K2EDTA tubes. For TCRbeta analysis, collaborators shipped samples in one of three forms: frozen whole blood, isolated PBMCs, or DNA extracted from either of those sample types. The chain couples TRBV19 to TRBJ2-4; 9 of the junction bases match TRBD1. Sequenced input: peripheral blood. The sequence derives from a woman aged 70-85 years with acute or convalescent COVID-19. At the DNA level, the sequence is TGTGCCAGTACCCCTTCTCCGGGACAGGGCTCCCTTTCCAAAAACATTCAGTACTTC. The translation is CASTPSPGQGSLSKNIQYF.